This entry is about one T cell receptor (beta chain). The antigen remains undetermined. This sample was taken from a study of cytomegalovirus exposure and HLA in healthy donors. Overall study findings and caveats: One later analysis reportedly identified an Asian-associated ancestry cluster that showed fewer N-insertions than the approximately 700-donor mean. Analysis was performed later, and it showed HLA-associated TCR beta chains to be more clonally expanded than equally common others. Associated with cytomegalovirus, according to the listing, were 164 TCR beta chains.

Donors in the study were healthy people who gave bone marrow. Primers: 60 Vbeta forward and 13 Jbeta reverse. Generated by immunoSEQ multiplex PCR, the TCRdb table keeps only in-frame clones and is missing some. The sample has just under 250,000 clones, 82% seen once. Trimming pared 0 bases from V and 6 bases from J, leaving 6 bases between. Germline loops: CDR1 SQVTM, CDR2 ANQGSEA. The CDR3 is made up of 12 amino acids. V is TRBV29-1 and J is TRBJ1-3; D is uncertain. Sequencing was done on a sample of PBMCs. This receptor was obtained from a woman aged 40 to 49 in good health and CMV-seropositive. As DNA, the CDR3 is TGCAGCGTTGAAGATGGACTAAACACCATATATTTT. It specifies CSVEDGLNTIYF. The full variable domain, with the rest looked up from reference TRBV29-1 and TRBJ1-3, is SAVISQKPSRDICQRGTSLTIQCQVDSQVTMMFWYRQQPGQSLTLIATANQGSEATYESGFVIDKFPISRPNLTFSTLTVSNMSPEDSSIYLCSVEDGLNTIYFGEGSWLTVV.